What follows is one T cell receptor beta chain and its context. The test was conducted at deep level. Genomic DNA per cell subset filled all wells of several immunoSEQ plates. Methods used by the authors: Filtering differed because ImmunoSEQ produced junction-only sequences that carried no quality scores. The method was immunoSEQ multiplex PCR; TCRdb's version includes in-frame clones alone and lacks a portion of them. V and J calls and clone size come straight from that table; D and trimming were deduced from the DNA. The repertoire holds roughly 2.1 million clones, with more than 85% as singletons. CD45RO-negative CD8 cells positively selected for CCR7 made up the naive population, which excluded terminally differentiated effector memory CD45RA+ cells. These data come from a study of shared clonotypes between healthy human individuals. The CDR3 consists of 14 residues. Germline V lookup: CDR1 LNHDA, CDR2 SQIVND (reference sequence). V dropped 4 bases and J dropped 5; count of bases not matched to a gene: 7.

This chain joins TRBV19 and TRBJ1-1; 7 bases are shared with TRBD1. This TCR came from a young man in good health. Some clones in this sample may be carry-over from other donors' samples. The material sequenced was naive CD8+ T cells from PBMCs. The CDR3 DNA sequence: TGTGCCAGTAGTACAACAGGGGCCTGGACTGAAGCTTTCTTT. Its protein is CASSTTGAWTEAFF.